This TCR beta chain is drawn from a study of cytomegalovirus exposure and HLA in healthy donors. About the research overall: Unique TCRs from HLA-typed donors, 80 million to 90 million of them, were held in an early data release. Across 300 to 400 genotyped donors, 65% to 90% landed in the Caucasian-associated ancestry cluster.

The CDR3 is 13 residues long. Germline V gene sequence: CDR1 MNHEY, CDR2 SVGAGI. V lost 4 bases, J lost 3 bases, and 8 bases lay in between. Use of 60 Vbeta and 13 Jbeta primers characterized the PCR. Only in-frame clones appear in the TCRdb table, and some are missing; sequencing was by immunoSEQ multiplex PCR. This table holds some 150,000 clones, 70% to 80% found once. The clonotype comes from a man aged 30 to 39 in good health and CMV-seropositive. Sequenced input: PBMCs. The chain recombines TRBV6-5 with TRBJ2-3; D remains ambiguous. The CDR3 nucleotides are TGTGCCAGCAGTTTCAAACGGACAGATACGCAGTATTTT. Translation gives CASSFKRTDTQYF.